Following are 21 T cell receptor beta chains from one sample sequenced in a study of cytomegalovirus exposure and HLA in healthy donors. 13 Jbeta primers and 60 Vbeta primers were used for the PCR. TCRdb's table, derived via immunoSEQ multiplex PCR, lists solely in-frame clones and lacks some. This table holds about 52,000 clones, around 52% found once. The sample was PBMCs. The receptor source for this set is a human donor in good health.

This clone was picked up a small number of times. The chain uses TRBV5-5 and TRBJ2-7, with a possible D match to TRBD1 (5 bases). The CDR3 totals 15 residues. Trimming took 0 bases from V and 6 from J, leaving 16 bases between them. Germline V gene sequence: CDR1 SGHKS, CDR2 YYEKEE (reference sequence). In nucleotides, the CDR3 is TGTGCCAGCAGCTTGGTAGGGGCGACTGGTAGCGAGCAGTACTTC. Amino acids: CASSLVGATGSEQYF.

This chain connects TRBV5-1 to TRBJ1-2; 7 bases fit TRBD1. Trimming at V came to 4 bases and at J to 5 bases, leaving 8 bases not matched to a gene. The CDR3 has 14 residues. Germline CDR1 is SGHRS and CDR2 is YFSETQ. Here the CDR3 DNA reads TGCGCCAGCAGCCCCCGACAGGGTGTATATGGCTACACCTTC. Translation gives CASSPRQGVYGYTF. Using reference TRBV5-1 and TRBJ1-2 for the parts outside the CDR3, the full variable domain is KAGVTQTPRYLIKTRGQQVTLSCSPISGHRSVSWYQQTPGQGLQFLFEYFSETQRNKGNFPGRFSGRQFSNSRSEMNVSTLELGDSALYLCASSPRQGVYGYTFGSGTRLTVV.

V usage is TRBV4-2 and J usage is TRBJ1-3; perhaps TRBD1 as D (5 bases). The CDR3 consists of 17 residues. From germline, CDR1 is LGHNA and CDR2 YNFKEQ. The V end was cut by 4 bases, the J end by 2 bases, with 18 bases between. The CDR3 sequence is CASSLILGGGAGNTIYF. Written as DNA, the CDR3 is TGTGCCAGCAGCCTGATCCTCGGGGGAGGAGCTGGAAACACCATATATTTT.

The chain couples TRBV6-5 to TRBJ2-3; 8 positions agree with TRBD1. The ends lost 6 bases at V and 7 bases at J; junction bases unmatched: 12. Germline CDR1 is MNHEY and CDR2 is SVGAGI. This CDR3 is built from 15 residues. The CDR3 coding sequence is TGTGCCAGCAGCGGGGGACAGGCGTCCTTCCATACGCAGTATTTT. Its translation: CASSGGQASFHTQYF.

This clone is categorized as medium-sized. The chain recombines TRBV27 with TRBJ1-1; maybe TRBD1 (6 bases). Germline CDR1 MNHEY, CDR2 SMNVEV (reference sequence). V shed 4 bases and J shed 2 bases, with 14 bases lying between them. The CDR3 is 15 amino acids. The CDR3 region is CASSWGAGANTEAFF. For the CDR3, the DNA is TGTGCCAGCAGTTGGGGGGCGGGGGCTAACACTGAAGCTTTCTTT.

This CDR3 is CASSSTGHRSSYEQYF. The CDR3 bases are TGCGCCAGCAGCTCGACGGGACACCGAAGCTCCTACGAGCAGTACTTC. This chain connects TRBV5-1 to TRBJ2-7; D is possibly TRBD1 (6 bases). Germline V gene sequence: CDR1 SGHRS, CDR2 YFSETQ. Trimming removed 3 bases at V and 0 bases at J, with 16 bases between. The CDR3 sequence is 16 residues long. Using reference TRBV5-1 and TRBJ2-7 for the parts outside the CDR3, the full variable domain is KAGVTQTPRYLIKTRGQQVTLSCSPISGHRSVSWYQQTPGQGLQFLFEYFSETQRNKGNFPGRFSGRQFSNSRSEMNVSTLELGDSALYLCASSSTGHRSSYEQYFGPGTRLTVT.

This chain uses TRBV19 with TRBJ1-6; D is perhaps TRBD1 (6 bases). Germline values: CDR1 LNHDA, CDR2 SQIVND (reference sequence). Deletions cut 4 bases from V and 9 bases from J, with 13 bases between. The CDR3 consists of 14 residues. The CDR3 reads CASSTGQISSPLHF. Written as DNA, the CDR3 is TGTGCCAGTAGTACTGGACAGATATCTTCACCCCTCCACTTT.

The rearrangement uses TRBV19 and TRBJ1-1; D gene ambiguous. CDR1 and CDR2 (germline): LNHDA, SQIVND (reference sequence). The CDR3 loop spans 13 amino acids. Deletions cut 3 bases from V and 0 bases from J, with 5 bases between. CDR3: CASSMAVNTEAFF. The CDR3 coding sequence is TGTGCCAGTAGTATGGCCGTGAACACTGAAGCTTTCTTT.

This clone was detected a few times. The CDR3 is CASSPQGYEQYF. The DNA of the CDR3 is TGTGCCAGCAGCCCCCAGGGCTACGAGCAGTACTTC. The V and J genes are TRBV6-6 and TRBJ2-7; perhaps TRBD1 as D (5 bases). V lost 6 bases and J 3 bases, leaving 9 bases between the germline ends. This CDR3 has 12 amino acids. Germline V lookup: CDR1 MNHNY, CDR2 SVGAGI (reference sequence).

This chain connects TRBV7-2 to TRBJ2-4; 11 bases line up with TRBD1. The J segment lost 7 bases and the V segment lost 2 bases, leaving 1 base of the junction unmatched. Germline V gene sequence: CDR1 SGHTA, CDR2 FQGNSA. The CDR3 consists of 14 residues. The CDR3, as DNA: TGTGCCAGCAGCTTACGGGACAGGGGGAACATTCAGTACTTC. This encodes CASSLRDRGNIQYF.

A few counts support this clone. The chain recombines TRBV30 with TRBJ1-5, with D possibly TRBD1 on 5 matching bases. This CDR3 has 14 amino acids. The germline gives CDR1 GTSNPN, CDR2 SVGIG (reference sequence). V dropped 0 bases and J dropped 11 bases, with 17 bases sitting between them. The CDR3 DNA reads as TGTGCCTGGAGTGTGGGGCGGTTTCGAGATGCCCAGCATTTT. Protein: CAWSVGRFRDAQHF.

V usage is TRBV11-2 and J usage is TRBJ1-5, with D maybe TRBD1 (6 bases). This CDR3 is 17 amino acids long. V was cut by 6 bases and J by 1 base, with 19 bases left in between. Germline CDR1 and CDR2: SGHAT and FQNNGV. The CDR3 sequence is CASRGAGASGSNQPQHF. For the CDR3, the DNA is TGTGCCAGCAGAGGGGCAGGGGCCTCCGGAAGCAATCAGCCCCAGCATTTT.

The gene calls are TRBV27 and TRBJ2-6; 8 bases are shared with TRBD1. The CDR3 loop spans 18 amino acids. V shed 1 base, J shed 2 bases, and the junction held 7 bases outside the gene matches. Germline V CDR1 and CDR2: MNHEY, SMNVEV (reference sequence). CDR3 nucleotides: TGTGCCAGCAGTTTATTGGGGACAGGCTTCCCTGGGGCCAACGTCCTGACTTTC. It translates to CASSLLGTGFPGANVLTF. Variable domain in full (rest from reference TRBV27 and TRBJ2-6): EAQVTQNPRYLITVTGKKLTVTCSQNMNHEYMSWYRQDPGLGLRQIYYSMNVEVTDKGDVPEGYKVSRKEKRNFPLILESPSPNQTSLYFCASSLLGTGFPGANVLTFGAGSRLTVL.

This clone was observed a handful of times. Here the CDR3 reads CASSPETGTGEAFF. CDR3 DNA sequence: TGTGCCAGCTCACCAGAGACCGGGACAGGGGAAGCTTTCTTT. The V gene is TRBV18, the J gene TRBJ1-1; 9 nucleotides line up with TRBD1. CDR3 size: 14 residues. The V gene end was trimmed by 2 bases and the J gene end by 8 bases; junction bases not matched to a gene: 6. Germline lookup yields CDR1 KGHSH and CDR2 LQKENI.

The chain is built from TRBV5-1 and TRBJ1-3; tentatively, D is TRBD1 (6 bases). The CDR3 has 15 amino acids. V gave up 2 bases and J gave up 4 bases, with 13 bases separating them. Germline V gives CDR1 SGHRS, CDR2 YFSETQ. The CDR3 reads CASSLGTGQGNTIYF. The CDR3 DNA follows: TGCGCCAGCAGCTTAGGAACAGGGCAAGGAAACACCATATATTTT.

This chain connects TRBV4-2 to TRBJ1-6; no firm D call. This CDR3 region has 17 residues. V lost 0 bases, J lost 6 bases, and 15 bases lay in between. CDR1 is LGHNA, CDR2 YNFKEQ, per germline. The CDR3 coding sequence is TGTGCCAGCAGCCAAGACCGAAGGATAGGAGTTAATTCACCCCTCCACTTT. Protein product: CASSQDRRIGVNSPLHF.

This chain connects TRBV10-3 to TRBJ2-7, with 9 bases lining up with TRBD1. This CDR3 region has 14 residues. Per the germline V gene, CDR1 is ENHRY and CDR2 is SYGVKD. V shed 6 bases and J 5 bases; nucleotides not matched to a gene: 8. CDR3 sequence (DNA): TGTGCCATCAGCGGGGGGACAGGGTTACACGAGCAGTACTTC. Protein: CAISGGTGLHEQYF.

This chain uses TRBV7-9 with TRBJ2-3; 8 bases line up with TRBD2. CDR1 and CDR2 from the germline V gene are SEHNR and FQNEAQ (reference sequence). The length of the CDR3 is 15 residues. V shed 5 bases and J 2 bases; nucleotides not matched to a gene: 6. CDR3 sequence: CASSTSGGDTDTQYF. For the CDR3, the DNA is TGTGCCAGCAGCACCTCCGGGGGGGACACAGATACGCAGTATTTT.

The table lists this clone with a few counts. This CDR3 reads CASQPGQGFTEAFF. CDR3 in DNA: TGCGCCAGTCAACCGGGACAGGGGTTCACTGAAGCTTTCTTT. This chain connects TRBV4-1 to TRBJ1-1; 10 bases align to TRBD1. The junction had 8 bases not matched to a gene; V was cut back by 9 bases and J by 4 bases. The CDR3 spans 14 residues. CDR1 MGHRA and CDR2 YSYEKL come from the germline V gene.

The rearrangement links TRBV11-1 to TRBJ2-5; possible D gene TRBD1, 6 bases. The CDR3 is 14 residues long. V lost 4 bases, J lost 5 bases, and 14 bases lay in between. Germline values: CDR1 SGHAT, CDR2 FQDESV (reference sequence). In DNA form, the CDR3 reads TGTGCCAGCAGCTCTCAGGGGTCACGGGAGACCCAGTACTTC. Translating gives CASSSQGSRETQYF.

The chain uses TRBV7-3 and TRBJ2-3; 7 bases match TRBD2. V was pared by 0 bases and J by 2 bases, with 11 bases of the junction left unmatched. The germline gives CDR1 SGHTA, CDR2 FQGTGA. CDR3 size: 18 residues. The DNA of the CDR3 is TGTGCCAGCAGCTTAACAGCCGGCGGCGGGGGAAACACAGATACGCAGTATTTT. Translating gives CASSLTAGGGGNTDTQYF.